This T cell receptor beta chain derives from a study of cytomegalovirus exposure and HLA in healthy donors (dated by TCRdb to the late 2010s). The study in broad terms: According to an earlier analysis of a few hundred of the donors, 150 million to 200 million T cells yielded 117 million unique TCR beta sequences and 276 Gb of sequence data. Typing coverage varied by locus: about 620-630 donors for A, B, C, DRB1 and DQB1; roughly 560 for DQA1; around 610 for DPA1; roughly 450 for DPB1. The study used immunosequencing to profile the T cell repertoires of under 700 subjects and linked those repertoires to cytomegalovirus serostatus. HLA typing covered class I and class II loci at four-digit resolution. In a later genetic analysis, genome-wide SNP genotypes for about 55% of the 666 donors were used, and that subset was treated as a discovery cohort. The later analysis used no new phenotypic data to find candidate immune exposures, relying instead on TCR beta sequences and their occurrence across donors. Among 300 to 500 genotyped donors of the cohort, an average of around 250,000 unique TCR beta nucleotide sequences was sequenced per donor, of which about 20% were non-productive. In an earlier analysis of 587 of the donors, high-throughput TCR beta sequencing was used to judge whether each TCR beta V gene segment behaved as functional or pseudogenic. Of the 300 to 500 genotyped donors, roughly 76% were placed in the genetic ancestry cluster associated with self-reported Caucasian donors. The aim of the study was to test whether cataloging public T cell receptors could identify signatures of past pathogen exposure. To predict cytomegalovirus infection status, the study brought together high-throughput TCR immunosequencing, statistical association of individual TCRs with disease status, and machine learning. Besides the first cohort of about 730 subjects, a separate validation cohort made up of 120 different subjects was used. Four to six DR-DQ haplotypes were handled as single units for association and clustering, since linkage in the cohort was strong. All discovery cohort repertoires had been generated using a single sequencing platform. An early release that covered about 640 HLA-typed donors contained 250 to 350 gigabases of sequencing data and around 85 million unique TCR sequences. In a later analysis, previously published TCR beta repertoires from hundreds of donors were re-analyzed and high-resolution HLA genotyping was added so that TCR occurrence patterns could be studied. Donor age, sex, ethnicity and CMV serostatus were compiled together with the repertoire data.

The library was built by means of the immunoSEQ multiplex PCR assay. The multiplex PCR relied on a mix of 60 forward primers for TCR Vbeta segments and 13 reverse primers for TCR Jbeta segments. Amplification of the CDR3 region of rearranged TCR beta genes was performed with a multiplex PCR assay on genomic DNA. Amplified TCR beta libraries were sequenced as 87-base-pair reads on the Illumina HiSeq System. For the original study's pipeline: Across the 670 or so repertoires, a later analysis counted tens of millions of unique TCR beta chains, 9.5 million to 12 million of which were shared by at least two donors. Raw reads were error-corrected and collapsed into unique sequences with a nearest-neighbor algorithm that merged closely related sequences to remove PCR and sequencing errors. To assign V, D and J gene segments, CDR3 sequences were aligned to IMGT reference sequences. Each retained sequence needed at least a six-nucleotide match to both a V gene segment and a J gene segment. A rearrangement was called productive if the CDR3 had no stop codons and remained in frame with V and J, and every other rearrangement was called non-productive. Following IMGT convention, CDR3 was defined as the stretch from the second conserved V-encoded cysteine to the conserved J-encoded phenylalanine. Sequences without an unambiguous match to a single V gene segment were excluded from the earlier analysis of a few hundred of the donors. In an earlier analysis of a few hundred of the donors, V segments were called functional above 56.7% productive rearrangements and were called segregating when the between-donor standard deviation exceeded 5%. A statistical classification framework was built to diagnose cytomegalovirus status from the catalog of TCR beta chain sequences. In a later analysis, V and J genes were assigned by comparing TCR nucleotide sequences against IMGT/GENE-DB human TR gene sequences. The TCRdist pipeline was used in a later analysis to assign CDR3 sequences and most-parsimonious VDJ recombination scenarios. In a later analysis, each TCR beta chain was defined by its CDR3 amino acid sequence together with its V-gene family, and reads without a unique V-gene family were excluded. In a later analysis, 450 to 600 highly shared, low-generation-probability nucleotide sequences were removed to address suspected cross-contamination and a sequencing artifact. For each public chain, a later analysis derived a clonal expansion index from normalized ranks of inferred template counts within each repertoire. In a later analysis, generation probabilities were computed with a VDJ recombination model fitted to out-of-frame rearrangements, and the resulting probabilities were checked against IGoR. In a later analysis, hypergeometric tests were used to score TCR-TCR, TCR-HLA and TCR-CMV co-occurrence, with a repertoire-size bias correction applied to TCR pairs. In a later analysis, false discovery rates were estimated by permuting HLA or CMV assignments 20 times. In a later analysis, co-occurring TCRs were grouped with DBSCAN, and TCRdist sequence similarity was added when clustering was performed within HLA-allele-positive subsets. For co-occurrence clustering, repertoires with fewer than 30,000 or more than 120,000 public chains were excluded, along with about five repertoires with anomalous nucleotide sharing. TCRdb obtained this table from immuneACCESS and retained in-frame rearrangements with V and J assigned. These tables miss some clones; where compared with another copy, unresolved V genes account for less than half of the shortfall, and the remainder is unexplained. For V, J and clone size, that table is used; D and trimming come from the DNA. In this sample the table shows some 110,000 clones, around 75% of which occur a single time. The ten top clones hold more than 2.5% of the sample.

In total, approximately 700 healthy bone marrow donors made up the cohort. At the time of sampling, every cohort member was nominally healthy, though immune exposures that went unrecorded were likely present. The donor was CMV seropositive and was included in the group of some 290 seropositive cohort members. Each donor provided a peripheral blood sample, and peripheral blood mononuclear cells were used for TCR beta sequencing. Genomic DNA extraction from the blood cell samples was performed with the Qiagen DNeasy Blood Extraction Kit. Broad study findings and their caveats: An association between a missense DCLRE1C variant and V-gene and J-gene trimming of TCR beta chains was found in a later genetic analysis and replicated in an independent cohort. A few of the identified cytomegalovirus-associated TCR beta chains were confirmed in vitro to be specific for cytomegalovirus antigens. It was suggested by the authors that the approach could potentially be generalized to other disease states and immunological phenotypes. Sequencing depth was assumed to be roughly uniform across donors in the presence/absence analyses, though that assumption may not hold. A later analysis reported that several top co-occurrence clusters appeared linked to parvovirus B19, influenza, CMV and Epstein-Barr virus. The 87-base-pair reads could not distinguish some IMGT-functional V segments, including TRBV6-2 and TRBV6-3, so those segments were excluded. Only TCR beta chains were sequenced in this cohort, and the absence of alpha or paired-chain data limited detectable features. In both the original and validation cohorts, the classifier was reported to diagnose cytomegalovirus status with high specificity and sensitivity. In an earlier analysis of under 600 of the donors, most TCR beta V segments were observed in productive rearrangements about 87% or about 30% of the time, broadly matching IMGT annotations. Specific HLA alleles were associated with some 15,000 TCR beta sequences at a false discovery rate of 0.05 in a later analysis. Compared with equally common non-associated chains, HLA-associated TCR beta chains in a later analysis were more clonally expanded and had lower generation probabilities. When HLA alleles, especially DR and DQ, strongly co-occurred, attributing TCR associations to individual alleles was difficult. Immune exposure information for the cohort was limited to CMV serostatus. While some public TCRs were present in many individuals, most TCR sequences turned up only very rarely across donors. A later genetic analysis reported fewer N-insertions in productive TCRs among donors in an Asian-associated ancestry cluster than the approximately 700-donor mean. A total of 150 to 200 TCR beta chains were listed by the study as associated with cytomegalovirus. Correlated functional status among segregating V segments might reflect linkage disequilibrium, but an unknown experimental factor could not be ruled out. A group of highly shared sequence variants was considered likely to be a technical artifact of the sequencing pipeline. A later analysis found that TCR association rates varied across HLA loci, with DRB1 alleles showing the most associated TCRs and HLA-C alleles the fewest. Because counts were too low, about 18 rarely observed V segments, including chromosome 9 orphons, were excluded from the earlier analysis of 587 of the donors. A later analysis found that most CMV-associated TCR beta chains appeared HLA-restricted, with HLA associations seemingly driven largely by CMV exposure. HLA typing was unavailable for some donors at each locus, so association tests used only the typed subset. A further reported finding was that TCR beta sequences accurately predicted the HLA-A and HLA-B alleles for most subjects in the first cohort.

Cut back by 4 bases and 5 bases, the V and J ends lie 12 bases apart. The germline V gene provides CDR1 SQVTM and CDR2 ANQGSEA. Taken from cysteine to phenylalanine, the CDR3 has 13 residues. The DNA shown is the 39-base CDR3, in frame from base 1. This clone was seen a handful of times. The specificity of this receptor is unknown. Within one base of it there is no much larger clone, and no base qualities were kept. The sample taken for sequencing was PBMCs. The TCR was taken from a male donor in good health and CMV-seropositive. The chain joins TRBV29-1 to TRBJ1-5, and perhaps TRBD1 as D gene, on 6 matching bases. The DNA sequence reads TGCAGCGTTGCCCAGGGGTTGGATCAGCCCCAGCATTTT. Its product reads: CSVAQGLDQPQHF.